One and the same sample provided the 21 T cell receptor beta chains below, sequenced in a study of blood T cell repertoires in COVID-19 (dated by TCRdb to about 2020). Receptor amplification or capture employed the immunoSEQ multiplex PCR assay. TCRdb re-hosts the immuneACCESS table, in-frame sequences only. Its copies lack some clones; in the studies checked, an unresolved V gene accounts for under half of them, and the cause for the rest is not known. The sample includes 210,000 or so clones, with roughly nine tenths observed a single time. Clones ranked in the top ten supply 3.1% of the sample. The sequenced material came from PBMCs or T cells enriched from blood (not recorded which). Source of these receptors: a woman between 45 and 65 years old in a cohort exposed to, infected with or recovered from COVID-19 (not recorded which).

The V gene is TRBV19, the J gene TRBJ2-3; the D is unclear. There are 14 residues in the CDR3. Germline values: CDR1 LNHDA, CDR2 SQIVND (reference sequence). Trimming pared 1 base from V and 4 bases from J, leaving 9 bases between. CDR3 protein: CASSIVPNSDTQYF. The CDR3 nucleotides read TGTGCCAGTAGTATAGTTCCAAATTCAGATACGCAGTATTTT.

For this clone: This CDR3 is also generated by other DNA sequences in the sample. The gene calls are TRBV12-3 or TRBV12-4 and TRBJ2-7; a weak D match, TRBD1 (5 bases). The CDR3 extends over 13 amino acids. The V and J ends lost 8 bases and 4 bases respectively, with 15 bases between them. CDR3 sequence: CASRRTGDYEQYF. The CDR3 region has the DNA TGTGCCAGCCGAAGAACAGGAGATTACGAGCAGTACTTC.

The chain carries TRBV15 and TRBJ1-5; D may be TRBD1 (5 bases). The CDR3 is made up of 16 amino acids. Germline CDR1 reads LNHNV; CDR2 reads YYDKDF (reference sequence). Trimming stripped 0 bases from V and 2 bases from J, with 11 bases between. In DNA form, the CDR3 reads TGTGCCACCAGCAGAGATCGGTCGGGGGGCAATCAGCCCCAGCATTTT. It is translated as CATSRDRSGGNQPQHF.

V usage is TRBV28 and J usage is TRBJ1-2; 7 bases are a match to TRBD1. Germline values: CDR1 MDHEN, CDR2 SYDVKM. This CDR3 region has 14 residues. Trimming at V came to 6 bases and at J to 8 bases, leaving 12 bases not matched to a gene. The CDR3 DNA sequence: TGTGCCAGCAGATCGGGACAGTCTTCGGCGGGCTACACCTTC. Residues: CASRSGQSSAGYTF.

The chain combines TRBV7-9 with TRBJ1-1, with TRBD1 as a possible D gene (6 bases). The CDR3 contains 15 residues. CDR1 is SEHNR, CDR2 FQNEAQ, per germline (reference sequence). Trimming left V 5 bases short and J 0 bases short, with 13 bases between. The CDR3 region is CASSQGQMMNTEAFF. The CDR3 coding sequence is TGTGCCAGCAGCCAGGGACAAATGATGAACACTGAAGCTTTCTTT.

This clone occurred once. The chain links TRBV2 to TRBJ2-5, with D possibly being TRBD1 (8 bases). Trimming took 1 base from V and 4 from J, leaving 22 bases between them. The V gene's germline CDR1 is SNHLY and CDR2 FYNNEI. This CDR3 contains 18 residues. In nucleotides, the CDR3 is TGTGCCAGCAGTGAAGGTTTCCGACAGGGGAGGGGTGGAGAGACCCAGTACTTC. This encodes CASSEGFRQGRGGETQYF.

This clone has just a few counts. V usage is TRBV14 and J usage is TRBJ1-2; 7 bases are a match to TRBD1. Germline lookup yields CDR1 SGHDN and CDR2 FVKESK. The junction had 6 bases not matched to a gene; V was cut back by 0 bases and J by 5 bases. The CDR3 is 15 amino acids. CDR3 residues: CASSQDQQGKYGYTF. Written as DNA, the CDR3 is TGTGCCAGCAGCCAAGATCAACAGGGGAAATATGGCTACACCTTC.

The rearrangement links TRBV10-3 to TRBJ2-3; tentative D call: TRBD2 (5 bases). Trimming removed 4 bases from V and 8 bases from J, with 25 bases in between. CDR3 size: 17 residues. CDR1 and CDR2 (germline): ENHRY, SYGVKD. This chain's CDR3 is CAISGVAAGSWSVTQYF. Written as DNA, the CDR3 is TGTGCCATCAGTGGAGTCGCGGCGGGTTCCTGGTCCGTTACGCAGTATTTT.

The chain carries TRBV5-1 and TRBJ1-1; maybe TRBD1 (5 bases). The length of the CDR3 is 14 residues. The V end lost 2 bases, the J end lost 1 base, and 9 bases lay between the germline ends. CDR1 SGHRS and CDR2 YFSETQ come from the germline V gene. CDR3 amino acids: CASSLIGENTEAFF. The CDR3 region has the DNA TGCGCCAGCAGCTTAATAGGGGAGAACACTGAAGCTTTCTTT. The full variable domain, its missing parts supplied by reference TRBV5-1 and TRBJ1-1, is KAGVTQTPRYLIKTRGQQVTLSCSPISGHRSVSWYQQTPGQGLQFLFEYFSETQRNKGNFPGRFSGRQFSNSRSEMNVSTLELGDSALYLCASSLIGENTEAFFGQGTRLTVV.

The V call is TRBV5-1, the J call TRBJ2-3; 7 bases are a match to TRBD2. Looked up from germline, CDR1 is SGHRS and CDR2 is YFSETQ. V shed 4 bases and J 9 bases; nucleotides not matched to a gene: 11. The CDR3 has 14 amino acids. The CDR3 DNA is TGCGCCAGCAGCAGCGGGACTCCGTCCGACACGCAGTATTTT. This codes for CASSSGTPSDTQYF.

This clone was found once. This sequence joins TRBV29-1 and TRBJ2-2, with 9 bases identical to TRBD1. The J segment lost 4 bases and the V segment lost 7 bases, leaving 7 bases of the junction unmatched. This CDR3 has 14 residues. The germline V gene encodes CDR1 SQVTM and CDR2 ANQGSEA. CDR3 DNA: TGCAGCGCCAGGGGGGACAGGGTCACCGGGGAGCTGTTTTTT. It yields the protein CSARGDRVTGELFF.

The chain links TRBV10-3 to TRBJ2-5, with TRBD1 matching over 11 bases. The ends lost 7 bases at V and 1 base at J; junction bases unmatched: 5. The germline gives CDR1 ENHRY, CDR2 SYGVKD. CDR3 length equals 15 residues. The CDR3 bases are TGTGCCATCAATGCGGGGACAGGGGGCCAAGAGACCCAGTACTTC. This encodes CAINAGTGGQETQYF.

The chain uses TRBV6-4 and TRBJ2-2; D might be TRBD2 (6 bases). Germline V gene data show CDR1 as MRHNA and CDR2 as SNTAGT. V lost 5 bases to trimming and J lost 0 bases, with 16 bases between them. This CDR3 is 17 amino acids long. The CDR3 reads CASSITSSEANTGELFF. DNA for the CDR3: TGTGCCAGCAGTATAACGTCTAGCGAAGCGAACACCGGGGAGCTGTTTTTT.

The V and J genes are TRBV6-2 or TRBV6-3 and TRBJ1-2; D call uncertain. The V end was cut by 2 bases, the J end by 5 bases, with 9 bases between. This CDR3 spans 13 amino acids. Germline assignment: CDR1 MNHEY and CDR2 SVGEGT. The CDR3 protein is CASSYGQWYGYTF. CDR3 coding DNA: TGTGCCAGCAGTTACGGCCAATGGTATGGCTACACCTTC.

This chain uses TRBV13 with TRBJ2-7; possible D gene TRBD2, 7 bases. The CDR3 length is 15 residues. Germline loops: CDR1 PRHDT, CDR2 FYEKMQ (reference sequence). V lost 4 bases and J lost 5, with 18 bases in between. The CDR3, as DNA: TGTGCCAGCAGCTCCACCATGAGGGGGGGCCACGAGCAGTACTTC. This encodes CASSSTMRGGHEQYF. Full variable domain (outside the CDR3, taken from reference TRBV13 and TRBJ2-7): AAGVIQSPRHLIKEKRETATLKCYPIPRHDTVYWYQQGPGQDPQFLISFYEKMQSDKGSIPDRFSAQQFSDYHSELNMSSLELGDSALYFCASSSTMRGGHEQYFGPGTRLTVT.

The chain has TRBV11-3 and TRBJ2-5; the match to TRBD2 covers 11 bases. V shed 3 bases, J shed 4 bases, and the junction held 4 bases outside the gene matches. Germline V gene data show CDR1 as SGHNT and CDR2 as YENEEA. The CDR3 sequence is 15 residues long. Written as DNA, the CDR3 is TGTGCCAGCAGCTTTAGCGGGGGGGCGGCAGAGACCCAGTACTTC. Translation gives CASSFSGGAAETQYF.

The chain links TRBV4-2 to TRBJ1-1; the D gene is possibly TRBD1 (5 bases). V was cut by 2 bases and J by 1 base, with 11 bases left in between. The CDR3 consists of 15 residues. Germline CDR1 and CDR2: LGHNA and YNFKEQ. Here the CDR3 reads CASSQRGTGNTEAFF. The CDR3 region has the DNA TGTGCCAGCAGCCAACGCGGCACAGGGAACACTGAAGCTTTCTTT.

This chain joins TRBV3-1 (or the pseudogene TRBV3-2) and TRBJ1-2, with TRBD1 matching over 11 bases. The ends lost 5 bases at V and 7 bases at J; junction bases unmatched: 6. The CDR3 spans 14 residues. CDR1 and CDR2 from the germline V gene are LGHDT and YNNKEL (reference sequence). The CDR3 loop is CASSNGQGAFGYTF. The CDR3, as DNA: TGTGCCAGCAGCAACGGACAGGGGGCTTTTGGCTACACCTTC.

This clone was observed once. The rearrangement joins TRBV6-6 to TRBJ1-2; TRBD1 matches at 7 bases. J gave up 4 bases and V 7 bases, and 12 bases lay outside the gene matches. Germline V gene data show CDR1 as MNHNY and CDR2 as SVGAGI (reference sequence). The CDR3 loop spans 15 amino acids. This chain's CDR3 is CASNVAIEGAYGYTF. The CDR3 region has the DNA TGTGCCAGCAACGTTGCGATTGAGGGGGCCTATGGCTACACCTTC.

This rearrangement joins TRBV6-6 to TRBJ1-2; tentatively, D is TRBD1 (5 bases). Germline V gene data show CDR1 as MNHNY and CDR2 as SVGAGI (reference sequence). Trimming removed 5 bases from V and 7 bases from J, with 14 bases in between. The CDR3 extends over 13 amino acids. Here the CDR3 reads CASSPQGGAGYTF. CDR3 sequence (DNA): TGTGCCAGCAGTCCCCAGGGAGGGGCTGGCTACACCTTC.

This clone was detected only once. This rearrangement joins TRBV4-3 to TRBJ1-3; tentatively, D is TRBD1 (5 bases). The germline V and J ends were trimmed by 1 base and 4 bases, with 14 bases remaining between them. The germline V gene has CDR1 LGHNA and CDR2 YSLEER. This CDR3 comprises 16 residues. The CDR3 sequence is CASSQGGAGSGNTIYF. As DNA, the CDR3 is TGCGCCAGCAGCCAAGGCGGTGCAGGGTCGGGAAACACCATATATTTT.